The 21 T cell receptor beta chains in this list originate from one sample, sequenced in a study of shared clonotypes between healthy human individuals. The table came from immunoSEQ multiplex PCR; TCRdb's copy has only in-frame clones and leaves some out. Here the sample spans 550,000 to 800,000 clones, 80% to 95% being singletons. Sequenced: memory CD8+ T cells from PBMCs. The subset here: CD45RO+ cells pooled with CCR7-negative TemRA cells. These receptor sequences come from a man younger than 30 in good health. Some clones in this sample may be carry-over from other donors' samples.

Written as DNA, the CDR3 is TGTGCCAGCAGTTTATCTGGGACAGTGAACACCGGGGAGCTGTTTTTT. Its protein is CASSLSGTVNTGELFF. The chain employs TRBV28 and TRBJ2-2; 7 nucleotides agree with TRBD1. The CDR3 consists of 16 residues. Losses at the gene ends were 1 base for V and 1 base for J; bases not matched to a gene: 3. In germline, CDR1 is MDHEN, CDR2 SYDVKM. Full variable domain (outside the CDR3, taken from reference TRBV28 and TRBJ2-2): DVKVTQSSRYLVKRTGEKVFLECVQDMDHENMFWYRQDPGLGLRLIYFSYDVKMKEKGDIPEGYSVSREKKERFSLILESASTNQTSMYLCASSLSGTVNTGELFFGEGSRLTVL.

This clone was seen many times. V gene TRBV25-1 combines with J gene TRBJ2-5; no clear D. The CDR3 is 16 residues long. Trimming took off 4 bases at V and 4 bases at J, with 19 bases between the two ends. From germline, CDR1 is MGHDK and CDR2 SYGVNS. CDR3 region: CASSGSYGGLGETQYF. The CDR3 nucleotides are TGTGCCAGCAGTGGGTCTTATGGCGGCCTCGGAGAGACCCAGTACTTC.

The chain links TRBV5-1 to TRBJ2-5; 10 bases align to TRBD1. The CDR3 length is 16 residues. V shed 2 bases, J shed 2 bases, and the junction held 6 bases outside the gene matches. The germline V gene has CDR1 SGHRS and CDR2 YFSETQ. The CDR3 spells CASSLLTGGLQETQYF. The CDR3 nucleotides read TGCGCCAGCAGCTTATTGACAGGGGGCCTTCAAGAGACCCAGTACTTC.

V is TRBV28 and J is TRBJ1-5; possibly TRBD1 for D (6 bases). Deletions cut 7 bases from V and 7 bases from J, with 14 bases between. Germline V gene sequence: CDR1 MDHEN, CDR2 SYDVKM. This CDR3 is built from 13 residues. This CDR3 reads CASMSQGLQPQHF. The CDR3 coding sequence is TGTGCCAGCATGTCCCAGGGGTTGCAGCCCCAGCATTTT.

The chain recombines TRBV28 with TRBJ2-1, with 12 positions matching TRBD2. J was trimmed by 3 bases and V by 10 bases; bases with no gene match: 4. The CDR3 has 14 amino acids. Germline-derived CDR1 and CDR2 are MDHEN and SYDVKM. In DNA form, the CDR3 reads TGTGCCACCCGGACTAGCGGGATCTACAATGAGCAGTTCTTC. Translating gives CATRTSGIYNEQFF.

This clone turned up a few times. The CDR3 protein is CASSDPADTQYF. The DNA of the CDR3 is TGTGCCAGCAGCGATCCAGCAGATACGCAGTATTTT. The chain links TRBV5-5 to TRBJ2-3; D is unresolved. CDR1 is SGHKS and CDR2 is YYEKEE in the germline V gene (reference sequence). With 4 bases removed from V and 4 bases from J, the gap between germline ends came to 7 bases. The CDR3 runs to 12 residues.

This clone was seen a few times. The CDR3 coding sequence is TGTGCCAGCAGTCCGGGACACAGCAATCAGCCCCAGCATTTT. This gives the protein CASSPGHSNQPQHF. The chain is built from TRBV28 and TRBJ1-5; a possible D gene is TRBD1 (6 bases). Germline V gene data show CDR1 as MDHEN and CDR2 as SYDVKM. V lost 5 bases and J 1 base, leaving 9 bases between the germline ends. The CDR3 loop spans 14 amino acids.

The chain combines TRBV2 with TRBJ2-5; D remains ambiguous. Germline lookup yields CDR1 SNHLY and CDR2 FYNNEI. V dropped 0 bases and J dropped 2 bases, with 7 bases sitting between them. The CDR3 sequence is 14 residues long. Here the CDR3 reads CASSEALRQETQYF. The CDR3 DNA reads TGTGCCAGCAGTGAAGCGCTCCGACAAGAGACCCAGTACTTC.

The chain links TRBV6-6 to TRBJ2-5; D ambiguous. The CDR3 sequence is 13 residues long. V was shortened by 7 bases and J by 0 bases, with 9 bases between the two germline ends. Germline V gene sequence: CDR1 MNHNY, CDR2 SVGAGI (reference sequence). The CDR3 nucleotides are TGTGCCAGCAATCCCTCCAACCAAGAGACCCAGTACTTC. Translation gives CASNPSNQETQYF.

The rearrangement uses TRBV28 and TRBJ2-2; 11 bases map to TRBD2. The V segment lost 2 bases and the J segment 4 bases; nucleotides outside the gene matches: 3. Looked up from germline, CDR1 is MDHEN and CDR2 is SYDVKM. The CDR3 has 16 residues. In DNA form, the CDR3 reads TGTGCCAGCAGTTTAATGGGGACTAGCGGCACCGGGGAGCTGTTTTTT. Translation gives CASSLMGTSGTGELFF.

This chain connects TRBV7-9 to TRBJ2-3, with TRBD2 as a possible D gene (5 bases). The V end was cut by 5 bases, the J end by 2 bases, with 14 bases between. The CDR3 runs to 15 residues. Germline V CDR1 and CDR2: SEHNR, FQNEAQ (reference sequence). CDR3 sequence reads: CASSGILAPTDTQYF. Here the CDR3 DNA reads TGTGCCAGCAGCGGGATCCTAGCTCCCACAGATACGCAGTATTTT.

V usage is TRBV27 and J usage is TRBJ1-2; D ambiguous. The V and J ends lost 8 bases and 5 bases respectively, with 15 bases between them. This CDR3 spans 13 amino acids. Per the germline V gene, CDR1 is MNHEY and CDR2 is SMNVEV (reference sequence). The CDR3 reads CASASAFPYGYTF. DNA for the CDR3: TGTGCCAGCGCGAGCGCGTTCCCTTATGGCTACACCTTC.

The V call is TRBV27, the J call TRBJ2-1; D is possibly TRBD1 (6 bases). The CDR3 has 13 amino acids. The V end lost 10 bases, the J end lost 7 bases, and 17 bases lay between the germline ends. Germline V gene data show CDR1 as MNHEY and CDR2 as SMNVEV (reference sequence). The CDR3 reads CATALSQGNEQFF. CDR3 bases: TGTGCCACCGCCCTCAGCCAGGGGAATGAGCAGTTCTTC.

V and J are TRBV7-3 and TRBJ2-1; tentative D call: TRBD2 (7 bases). Trimming cost V 5 bases and J 6 bases, with 14 bases left between them. Germline V gene data show CDR1 as SGHTA and CDR2 as FQGTGA. The CDR3 totals 14 residues. The chain's CDR3 is CASSQGGGVNEQFF. The CDR3 DNA reads as TGTGCCAGCAGCCAAGGGGGAGGGGTCAATGAGCAGTTCTTC.

The chain employs TRBV19 and TRBJ1-5, with unresolved D. The CDR3 sequence is 20 residues long. With 5 bases removed from V and 5 bases from J, the gap between germline ends came to 31 bases. Germline CDR1 reads LNHDA; CDR2 reads SQIVND (reference sequence). CDR3 sequence: CASSSFLYTGITDIDQPQHF. As DNA, the CDR3 is TGTGCCAGTAGTTCGTTTTTATACACCGGGATTACTGATATAGATCAGCCCCAGCATTTT. Using reference TRBV19 and TRBJ1-5 for the parts outside the CDR3, the full variable domain is DGGITQSPKYLFRKEGQNVTLSCEQNLNHDAMYWYRQDPGQGLRLIYYSQIVNDFQKGDIAEGYSVSREKKESFPLTVTSAQKNPTAFYLCASSSFLYTGITDIDQPQHFGDGTRLSIL.

The chain joins TRBV11-1 to TRBJ2-7; 10 nucleotides line up with TRBD1. This CDR3 spans 18 amino acids. CDR1 is SGHAT and CDR2 is FQDESV in the germline V gene (reference sequence). V trimming: 4 bases; J trimming: 4 bases; junction bases outside the gene matches: 16. CDR3 in DNA: TGTGCCAGCAGCTCCGAGTTCCCGGGACAGGGGTCCTTTTACGAGCAGTACTTC. It specifies CASSSEFPGQGSFYEQYF.

The chain combines TRBV13 with TRBJ2-7, with a tentative D call TRBD1 (7 bases). The V and J ends lost 5 bases and 3 bases respectively, with 26 bases between them. The CDR3 sequence is 18 residues long. Looked up from germline, CDR1 is PRHDT and CDR2 is FYEKMQ (reference sequence). Here the CDR3 reads CASSQGDLGGPIFYEQYF. CDR3 in DNA: TGTGCCAGCAGCCAGGGGGACCTAGGAGGGCCGATTTTCTACGAGCAGTACTTC.

The chain carries TRBV4-1 and TRBJ2-5; maybe TRBD2 (6 bases). The germline V gene encodes CDR1 MGHRA and CDR2 YSYEKL. CDR3 size: 18 residues. The V and J ends lost 4 bases and 4 bases respectively, with 25 bases between them. CDR3 sequence (DNA): TGCGCCAGCAGCCCCTCGGCAGGGACTCTAATATTGTCAGAGACCCAGTACTTC. Translated, it gives CASSPSAGTLILSETQYF.

This chain connects TRBV5-1 to TRBJ2-3; a weak D match, TRBD1 (6 bases). The CDR3 is made up of 16 amino acids. Germline CDR1 and CDR2: SGHRS and YFSETQ. Trimming removed 0 bases from V and 2 bases from J, with 13 bases in between. The CDR3 reads CASSLAGHLLTDTQYF. The CDR3, as DNA: TGCGCCAGCAGCTTGGCGGGACACTTACTCACAGATACGCAGTATTTT.

The chain joins TRBV27 to TRBJ2-7; 7 bases agree with TRBD1. The V gene end was trimmed by 5 bases and the J gene end by 3 bases; junction bases not matched to a gene: 7. The CDR3 loop spans 14 amino acids. CDR1 MNHEY and CDR2 SMNVEV come from the germline V gene (reference sequence). CDR3 region: CASSPRQGYYEQYF. CDR3 DNA: TGTGCCAGCAGTCCACGACAGGGATACTACGAGCAGTACTTC.

The chain couples TRBV10-3 to TRBJ2-3; D might be TRBD1 (5 bases). Germline-derived CDR1 and CDR2 are ENHRY and SYGVKD. The CDR3 length is 17 residues. V shed 6 bases and J shed 1 base, with 20 bases lying between them. The CDR3 spells CAIRYSQGRKGTDTQYF. The CDR3, as DNA: TGTGCCATCAGGTATTCCCAGGGAAGGAAGGGCACAGATACGCAGTATTTT.